This T cell receptor beta chain was captured in a study of blood T cells in healthy people across ages. Through a sample-barcoded 5' primer and a J-beta primer mix, a second PCR was run for roughly 6 to 11 cycles. A single record per CDR3 protein comes from TCRdb applying MiXCR to the 5' RACE reads. This table has more than 1,400,000 distinct CDR3 sequences, roughly 45% appearing once. The CDR3 runs to 18 residues. Trimming at V came to 5 bases and at J to 4 bases, leaving 16 bases not matched to a gene. This rearrangement joins TRBV12-3 or TRBV12-4 to TRBJ1-2, with 10 bases aligning to TRBD1. The source is a woman under 30 in good health. Sequencing used blood. CDR3 protein: CASSALSGTGVRGYGYTF. CDR3 bases: TGTGCCAGCAGTGCCTTATCCGGGACAGGGGTCCGAGGCTATGGCTACACCTTC.